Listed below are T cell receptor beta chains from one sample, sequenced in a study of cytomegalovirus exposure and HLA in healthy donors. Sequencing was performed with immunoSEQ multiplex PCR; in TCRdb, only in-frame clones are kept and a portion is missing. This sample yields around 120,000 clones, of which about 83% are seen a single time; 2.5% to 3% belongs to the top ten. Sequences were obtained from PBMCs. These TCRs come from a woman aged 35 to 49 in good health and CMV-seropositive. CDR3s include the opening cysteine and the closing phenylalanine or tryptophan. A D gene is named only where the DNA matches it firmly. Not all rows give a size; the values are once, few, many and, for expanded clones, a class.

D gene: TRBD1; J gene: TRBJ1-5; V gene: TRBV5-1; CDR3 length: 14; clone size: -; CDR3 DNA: TGCGCCAGCAGCTTGGGGCAGGGGGGTCAGCCCCAGCATTTT; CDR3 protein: CASSLGQGGQPQHF
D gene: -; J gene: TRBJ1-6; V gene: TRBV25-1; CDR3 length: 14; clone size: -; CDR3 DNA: TGTGCCAGCAGTCAGGGAGGCGGTAATTCCCCCCTCCACTTT; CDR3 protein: CASSQGGGNSPLHF
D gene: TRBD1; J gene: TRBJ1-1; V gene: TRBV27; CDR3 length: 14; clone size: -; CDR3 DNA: TGTGCCAGCAGTCCACTGGACAGGGGCACTGAAGCTTTCTTT; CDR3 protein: CASSPLDRGTEAFF
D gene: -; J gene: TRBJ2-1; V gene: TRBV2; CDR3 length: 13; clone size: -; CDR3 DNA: TGTGCCAGCAGTCCGGACAAGTACAATGAGCAGTTCTTC; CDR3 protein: CASSPDKYNEQFF
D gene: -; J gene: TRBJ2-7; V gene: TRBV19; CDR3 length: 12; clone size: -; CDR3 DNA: TGTGCCAGTAGTTTGCAGGCCGTGGGGCAGTACTTC; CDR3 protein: CASSLQAVGQYF
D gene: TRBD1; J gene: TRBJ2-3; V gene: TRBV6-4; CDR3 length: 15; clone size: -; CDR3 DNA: TGTGCCAGCCGTCGGACAGGGGTTAGGACAGATACGCAGTATTTT; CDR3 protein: CASRRTGVRTDTQYF
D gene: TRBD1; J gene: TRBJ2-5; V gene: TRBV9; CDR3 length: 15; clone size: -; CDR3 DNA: TGTGCCAGCAGCGGATCGGGACAGCCACAAGAGACCCAGTACTTC; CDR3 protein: CASSGSGQPQETQYF
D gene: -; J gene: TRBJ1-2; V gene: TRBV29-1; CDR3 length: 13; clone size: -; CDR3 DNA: TGCAGCGTCCGAAGAGGGAGGGAATCTGTCTACACCTTC; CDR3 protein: CSVRRGRESVYTF
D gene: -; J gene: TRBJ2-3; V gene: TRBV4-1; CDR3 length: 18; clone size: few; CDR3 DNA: TGCGCCAGCAGCCAAGATCTGGCCGAGTTGACTAGCACAGATACGCAGTATTTT; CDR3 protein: CASSQDLAELTSTDTQYF
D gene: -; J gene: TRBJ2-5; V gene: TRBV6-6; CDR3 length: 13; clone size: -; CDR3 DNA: TGTGCCAGCAGTTTGGGAGGGGGGGAGACCCAGTACTTC; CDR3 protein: CASSLGGGETQYF
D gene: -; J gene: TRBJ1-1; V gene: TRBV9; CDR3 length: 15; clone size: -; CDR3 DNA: TGTGCCAGCAGCCCCCGGGGAGGGGGGAACACTGAAGCTTTCTTT; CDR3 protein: CASSPRGGGNTEAFF
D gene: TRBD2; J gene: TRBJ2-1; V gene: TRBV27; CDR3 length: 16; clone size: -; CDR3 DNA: TGTGCCAGCAGTCCACGAGCTAGCGGGAGGGGAGATGAGCAGTTCTTC; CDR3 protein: CASSPRASGRGDEQFF
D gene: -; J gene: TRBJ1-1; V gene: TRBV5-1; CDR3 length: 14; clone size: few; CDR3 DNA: TGCGCCAGCAGCGGATCAGGGTTGAGGACTGAAGCTTTCTTT; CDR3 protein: CASSGSGLRTEAFF
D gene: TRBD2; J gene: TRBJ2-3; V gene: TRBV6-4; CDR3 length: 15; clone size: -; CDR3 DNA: TGTGCCAGCAGACACCTAGCGGGGGACACAGATACGCAGTATTTT; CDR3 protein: CASRHLAGDTDTQYF
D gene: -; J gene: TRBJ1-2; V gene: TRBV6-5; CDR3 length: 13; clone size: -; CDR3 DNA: TGTGCCAGCAGGACGCGCGGGGGCGGAGGCTACACCTTC; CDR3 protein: CASRTRGGGGYTF
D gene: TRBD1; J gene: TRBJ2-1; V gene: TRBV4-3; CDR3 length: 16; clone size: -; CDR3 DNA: TGCGCCAGCAGCCAAGCCCTAGGACAGGGGTTATATGAGCAGTTCTTC; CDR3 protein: CASSQALGQGLYEQFF
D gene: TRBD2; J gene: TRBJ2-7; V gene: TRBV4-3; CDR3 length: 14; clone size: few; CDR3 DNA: TGCGCCAGCAGCCAAGACCGGGGGGAGTACGAGCAGTACTTC; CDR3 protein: CASSQDRGEYEQYF
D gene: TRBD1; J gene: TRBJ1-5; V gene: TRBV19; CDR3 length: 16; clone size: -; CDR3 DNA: TGTGCCAGTAGTTGGGACAGGGAAGGCTCAAATCAGCCCCAGCATTTT; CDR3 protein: CASSWDREGSNQPQHF
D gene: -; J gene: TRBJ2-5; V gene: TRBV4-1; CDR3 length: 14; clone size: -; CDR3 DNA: TGCGCCAGCAGCCAAGACAGGGAAAGAGAGACCCAGTACTTC; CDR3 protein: CASSQDRERETQYF
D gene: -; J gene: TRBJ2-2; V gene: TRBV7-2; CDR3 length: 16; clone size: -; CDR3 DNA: TGTGCCAGCAGCTCCGTACCGGGGGGCTGGACCGGGGAGCTGTTTTTT; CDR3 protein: CASSSVPGGWTGELFF
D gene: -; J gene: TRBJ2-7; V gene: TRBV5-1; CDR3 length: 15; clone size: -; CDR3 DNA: TGCGCCAGCAGCTTGGAGCCAGGTGCCCCGGGGGAGCAGTACTTC; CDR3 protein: CASSLEPGAPGEQYF
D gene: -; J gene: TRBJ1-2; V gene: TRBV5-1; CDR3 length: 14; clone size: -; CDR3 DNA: TGCGCCAGCAGCTTTAATCAGGGTGAGGATGGCTACACCTTC; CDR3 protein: CASSFNQGEDGYTF
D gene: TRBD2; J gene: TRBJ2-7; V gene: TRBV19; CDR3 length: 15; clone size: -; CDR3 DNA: TGTGCCAGTAGTATCGGGACTAGCGGGAGCGAAGAGCAGTACTTC; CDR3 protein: CASSIGTSGSEEQYF
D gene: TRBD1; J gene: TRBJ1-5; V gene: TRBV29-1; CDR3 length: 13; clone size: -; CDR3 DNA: TGCAGCGCCGGGACAGGGGTTGGGCAGCCCCAGCATTTT; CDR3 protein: CSAGTGVGQPQHF
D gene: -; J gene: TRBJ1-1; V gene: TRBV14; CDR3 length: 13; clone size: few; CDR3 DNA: TGTGCCAGCAGCCTATTGGGGAGGACTGAAGCTTTCTTT; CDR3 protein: CASSLLGRTEAFF
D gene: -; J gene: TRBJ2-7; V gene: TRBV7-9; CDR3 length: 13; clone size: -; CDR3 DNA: TGTGCCAGCAGCTTAAGCCTCGGCTACGAGCAGTACTTC; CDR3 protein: CASSLSLGYEQYF
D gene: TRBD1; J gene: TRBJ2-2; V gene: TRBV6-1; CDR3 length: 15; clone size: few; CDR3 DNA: TGTGCCAGCAGTCCACAGGGGCCGGGGACCGGGGAGCTGTTTTTT; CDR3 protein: CASSPQGPGTGELFF
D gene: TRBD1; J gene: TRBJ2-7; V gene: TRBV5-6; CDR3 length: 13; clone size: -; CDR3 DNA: TGTGCCAGCAGCGCTGGACAGGATAGGGAGCAGTACTTC; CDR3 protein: CASSAGQDREQYF
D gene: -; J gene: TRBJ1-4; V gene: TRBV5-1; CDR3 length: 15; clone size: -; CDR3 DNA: TGCGCCAGCAGCTTAAATACGGGAGGGGACGAAAAACTGTTTTTT; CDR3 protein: CASSLNTGGDEKLFF
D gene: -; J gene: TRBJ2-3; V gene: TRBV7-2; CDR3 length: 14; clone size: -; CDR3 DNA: TGTGCCAGCAGCTTACGGGGGTCCCCAGATACGCAGTATTTT; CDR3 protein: CASSLRGSPDTQYF
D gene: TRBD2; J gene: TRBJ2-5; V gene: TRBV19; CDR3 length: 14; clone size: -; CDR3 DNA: TGTGCCAGTAGTACACGGACTAGCCAAGAGACCCAGTACTTC; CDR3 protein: CASSTRTSQETQYF
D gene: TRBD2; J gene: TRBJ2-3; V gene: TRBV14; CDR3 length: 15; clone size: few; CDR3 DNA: TGTGCCAGCAGTCGTAAAGCGGGGGGCACAGATACGCAGTATTTT; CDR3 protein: CASSRKAGGTDTQYF
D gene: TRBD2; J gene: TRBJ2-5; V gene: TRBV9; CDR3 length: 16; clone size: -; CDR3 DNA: TGTGCCAGCAGCGCAGGAGGACTAGCGGGGAGGGAGACCCAGTACTTC; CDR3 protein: CASSAGGLAGRETQYF
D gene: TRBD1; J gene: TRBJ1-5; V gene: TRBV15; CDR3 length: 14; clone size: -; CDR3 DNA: TGTGCCACCAGCACGGGACAGGGGAGGCAGCCCCAGCATTTT; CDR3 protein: CATSTGQGRQPQHF
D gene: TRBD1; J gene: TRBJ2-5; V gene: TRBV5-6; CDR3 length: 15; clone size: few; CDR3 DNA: TGTGCCAGCAGCTGGGGGACAGGGGGTAGGGAGACCCAGTACTTC; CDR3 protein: CASSWGTGGRETQYF